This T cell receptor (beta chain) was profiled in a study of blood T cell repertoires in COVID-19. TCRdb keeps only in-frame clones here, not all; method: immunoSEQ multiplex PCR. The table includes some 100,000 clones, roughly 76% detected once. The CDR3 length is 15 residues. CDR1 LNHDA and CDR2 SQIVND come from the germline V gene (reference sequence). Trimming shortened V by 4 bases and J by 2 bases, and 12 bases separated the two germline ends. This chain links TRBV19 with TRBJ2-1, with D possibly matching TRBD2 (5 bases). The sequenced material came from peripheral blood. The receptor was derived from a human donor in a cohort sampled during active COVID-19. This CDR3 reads CASSKLAVAYNEQFF. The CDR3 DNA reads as TGTGCCAGTAGTAAGCTAGCAGTAGCCTACAATGAGCAGTTCTTC.